These T cell receptor beta chains were read from a single sample in a study of cytomegalovirus exposure and HLA in healthy donors. Data came from immunoSEQ multiplex PCR; TCRdb stores just in-frame clones and leaves some out. The sample yields some 200,000 clones, just over 75% seen once. Sequencing input: PBMCs. These receptors were collected from a woman younger than 45 in good health and CMV-seropositive. CDR3s include the opening cysteine and the closing phenylalanine or tryptophan. The order of the fields is clone size, D gene, V gene, J gene, CDR3 protein, CDR3 DNA. D genes are given only for firm matches. Size values are once, few and many counts, or a class for expanded clones, and some rows have none.

clone size: -; D gene: -; V gene: TRBV27; J gene: TRBJ2-7; CDR3 protein: CASSFSFRGHDSPEQYF; CDR3 DNA: TGTGCCAGCAGTTTTTCTTTTAGGGGCCACGACAGTCCCGAGCAGTACTTC
clone size: once; D gene: -; V gene: TRBV6-5; J gene: TRBJ2-1; CDR3 protein: CASGREGFLNEQFF; CDR3 DNA: TGTGCCAGCGGGCGGGAAGGATTCCTCAATGAGCAGTTCTTC
clone size: -; D gene: -; V gene: TRBV15; J gene: TRBJ1-1; CDR3 protein: CATSRGAGYTEAFF; CDR3 DNA: TGTGCCACCAGCAGAGGGGCGGGTTACACTGAAGCTTTCTTT
clone size: -; D gene: -; V gene: TRBV19; J gene: TRBJ1-2; CDR3 protein: CASKVSEDAYGYTF; CDR3 DNA: TGTGCCAGTAAGGTATCAGAGGATGCCTATGGCTACACCTTC
clone size: -; D gene: -; V gene: TRBV7-8; J gene: TRBJ1-2; CDR3 protein: CACGGHIVDGYTF; CDR3 DNA: TGTGCCTGTGGGGGCCACATAGTAGATGGCTACACCTTC
clone size: -; D gene: -; V gene: TRBV19; J gene: TRBJ1-1; CDR3 protein: CASSTVAEAFF; CDR3 DNA: TGTGCCAGTAGTACGGTCGCTGAAGCTTTCTTT
clone size: -; D gene: TRBD2; V gene: TRBV30; J gene: TRBJ2-2; CDR3 protein: CAWRVAGGTGELFF; CDR3 DNA: TGTGCCTGGAGGGTGGCGGGGGGGACCGGGGAGCTGTTTTTT
clone size: -; D gene: TRBD1; V gene: TRBV7-6; J gene: TRBJ1-2; CDR3 protein: CASSSTPTGGSSGYTF; CDR3 DNA: TGTGCCAGCAGCTCCACCCCGACAGGGGGCTCGAGTGGCTACACCTTC
clone size: -; D gene: TRBD1; V gene: TRBV10-2; J gene: TRBJ2-7; CDR3 protein: CASRRDRGSEQYF; CDR3 DNA: TGCGCCAGCAGGAGGGACAGGGGGTCCGAGCAGTACTTC
clone size: few; D gene: TRBD2; V gene: TRBV29-1; J gene: TRBJ2-1; CDR3 protein: CSVEETGGPSSYNEQFF; CDR3 DNA: TGCAGCGTTGAAGAAACGGGAGGGCCGAGCTCCTACAATGAGCAGTTCTTC
clone size: -; D gene: TRBD1; V gene: TRBV18; J gene: TRBJ1-6; CDR3 protein: CASSPLGQGDSPLHF; CDR3 DNA: TGTGCCAGCTCACCATTGGGACAGGGGGATTCACCCCTCCACTTT
clone size: -; D gene: -; V gene: TRBV21-1; J gene: TRBJ2-4; CDR3 protein: CASRGGQGSRGIQYF; CDR3 DNA: TGTGCCAGCAGGGGAGGACAGGGTTCGAGGGGCATTCAGTACTTC
clone size: -; D gene: TRBD2; V gene: TRBV18; J gene: TRBJ2-7; CDR3 protein: CASSATSGYEQYF; CDR3 DNA: TGTGCCAGCTCAGCGACTAGCGGCTACGAGCAGTACTTC
clone size: -; D gene: TRBD1; V gene: TRBV6-5; J gene: TRBJ1-6; CDR3 protein: CASSRSGQVDSPLHF; CDR3 DNA: TGTGCCAGCAGCCGATCGGGACAGGTTGATTCACCCCTCCACTTT
clone size: -; D gene: TRBD2; V gene: TRBV5-6; J gene: TRBJ2-1; CDR3 protein: CASSLGPSGVFPGNEQFF; CDR3 DNA: TGTGCCAGCAGCTTGGGGCCTAGCGGAGTCTTCCCTGGGAATGAGCAGTTCTTC
clone size: few; D gene: TRBD1; V gene: TRBV9; J gene: TRBJ1-1; CDR3 protein: CASSPAMLRQGTTEAFF; CDR3 DNA: TGTGCCAGCAGCCCGGCGATGCTTCGACAGGGGACCACTGAAGCTTTCTTT
clone size: -; D gene: TRBD1; V gene: TRBV27; J gene: TRBJ1-2; CDR3 protein: CASSSSGQYGYTF; CDR3 DNA: TGTGCCAGCAGTTCGTCGGGACAGTATGGCTACACCTTC
clone size: few; D gene: -; V gene: TRBV4-3; J gene: TRBJ1-2; CDR3 protein: CASSQDPKGGSRYTF; CDR3 DNA: TGCGCCAGCAGCCAAGACCCCAAGGGAGGGTCACGCTACACCTTC
clone size: -; D gene: TRBD1; V gene: TRBV10-3; J gene: TRBJ1-1; CDR3 protein: CAISRTGENTEAFF; CDR3 DNA: TGTGCCATCAGCCGGACAGGGGAGAACACTGAAGCTTTCTTT
clone size: few; D gene: -; V gene: TRBV28; J gene: TRBJ2-5; CDR3 protein: CASSFGQGGRETQYF; CDR3 DNA: TGTGCCAGCAGTTTTGGGCAGGGGGGAAGGGAGACCCAGTACTTC
clone size: -; D gene: TRBD1; V gene: TRBV28; J gene: TRBJ1-4; CDR3 protein: CASSSTRQGRREKLFF; CDR3 DNA: TGTGCCAGCAGTTCCACCCGACAGGGGAGAAGGGAAAAACTGTTTTTT
clone size: -; D gene: TRBD2; V gene: TRBV7-9; J gene: TRBJ2-1; CDR3 protein: CASSSPTSGGLMYNEQFF; CDR3 DNA: TGTGCCAGCAGCTCTCCGACTAGCGGGGGGTTAATGTACAATGAGCAGTTCTTC
clone size: few; D gene: TRBD1; V gene: TRBV4-3; J gene: TRBJ1-6; CDR3 protein: CASSRSGGGYNSPLHF; CDR3 DNA: TGCGCCAGCAGCCGCTCAGGGGGTGGATATAATTCACCCCTCCACTTT
clone size: -; D gene: TRBD1; V gene: TRBV5-1; J gene: TRBJ2-7; CDR3 protein: CASSWDRGGYEQYF; CDR3 DNA: TGCGCCAGCAGCTGGGACAGAGGTGGTTACGAGCAGTACTTC
clone size: few; D gene: TRBD1; V gene: TRBV5-4; J gene: TRBJ1-2; CDR3 protein: CASSPPGQGAHSYGYTF; CDR3 DNA: TGTGCCAGCAGTCCTCCGGGACAGGGGGCGCACAGCTATGGCTACACCTTC
clone size: -; D gene: -; V gene: TRBV19; J gene: TRBJ2-4; CDR3 protein: CASSPAGVGKNIQYF; CDR3 DNA: TGTGCCAGTTCGCCTGCAGGGGTAGGCAAAAACATTCAGTACTTC
clone size: many; D gene: -; V gene: TRBV19; J gene: TRBJ2-7; CDR3 protein: CASSIDAGGEYEQYF; CDR3 DNA: TGTGCCAGTAGTATAGATGCCGGCGGCGAGTACGAGCAGTACTTC
clone size: -; D gene: -; V gene: TRBV6-1; J gene: TRBJ1-4; CDR3 protein: CASSFSNEKLFF; CDR3 DNA: TGTGCCAGCAGTTTCTCTAATGAAAAACTGTTTTTT
clone size: few; D gene: TRBD2; V gene: TRBV9; J gene: TRBJ2-3; CDR3 protein: CASSVVGGWADTQYF; CDR3 DNA: TGTGCCAGCAGCGTAGTCGGGGGGTGGGCAGATACGCAGTATTTT
clone size: -; D gene: -; V gene: TRBV2; J gene: TRBJ2-2; CDR3 protein: CASSVLMGGRGELFF; CDR3 DNA: TGTGCCAGCAGTGTTCTAATGGGGGGGCGTGGGGAGCTGTTTTTT
clone size: few; D gene: -; V gene: TRBV15; J gene: TRBJ2-5; CDR3 protein: CATSRQLQETQYF; CDR3 DNA: TGTGCCACCAGCAGACAGTTACAAGAGACCCAGTACTTC
clone size: -; D gene: -; V gene: TRBV28; J gene: TRBJ2-7; CDR3 protein: CATLATGTQAYEQYF; CDR3 DNA: TGTGCCACCCTCGCGACGGGGACTCAAGCCTACGAGCAGTACTTC
clone size: -; D gene: -; V gene: TRBV25-1; J gene: TRBJ1-2; CDR3 protein: CASSESRGRAYGYTF; CDR3 DNA: TGTGCCAGCAGTGAGAGTCGCGGCAGAGCTTATGGCTACACCTTC
clone size: -; D gene: -; V gene: TRBV23-1; J gene: TRBJ2-3; CDR3 protein: CASSHGLRGARTPDTQYF; CDR3 DNA: TGCGCCAGCAGTCATGGTCTCCGGGGGGCGCGGACCCCAGATACGCAGTATTTT
clone size: -; D gene: TRBD1; V gene: TRBV2; J gene: TRBJ1-2; CDR3 protein: CASSEARDRTYGYTF; CDR3 DNA: TGTGCCAGCAGTGAAGCCAGGGACAGGACCTATGGCTACACCTTC
clone size: few; D gene: -; V gene: TRBV2; J gene: TRBJ1-4; CDR3 protein: CASSEQGLRNEKLFF; CDR3 DNA: TGTGCCAGCAGTGAACAGGGTCTCCGTAATGAAAAACTGTTTTTT
clone size: -; D gene: -; V gene: TRBV7-2; J gene: TRBJ1-3; CDR3 protein: CASSQFVGASGNTIYF; CDR3 DNA: TGTGCCAGCAGCCAGTTCGTAGGGGCCTCTGGAAACACCATATATTTT
clone size: once; D gene: TRBD1; V gene: TRBV2; J gene: TRBJ2-4; CDR3 protein: CASSEVSRTGGNIQYF; CDR3 DNA: TGTGCCAGCAGTGAGGTTTCGAGGACAGGGGGAAACATTCAGTACTTC
clone size: -; D gene: -; V gene: TRBV7-9; J gene: TRBJ1-1; CDR3 protein: CASSTSQGRTEAFF; CDR3 DNA: TGTGCCAGCAGCACTTCGCAGGGCCGTACTGAAGCTTTCTTT
clone size: -; D gene: -; V gene: TRBV18; J gene: TRBJ1-4; CDR3 protein: CASSRGVATNEKLFF; CDR3 DNA: TGTGCCAGCTCTCGGGGAGTTGCAACTAATGAAAAACTGTTTTTT
clone size: -; D gene: -; V gene: TRBV30; J gene: TRBJ1-1; CDR3 protein: CAWSADRATEAFF; CDR3 DNA: TGTGCCTGGAGCGCGGACAGAGCCACTGAAGCTTTCTTT
clone size: -; D gene: -; V gene: TRBV6-1; J gene: TRBJ1-1; CDR3 protein: CASSASGDREAFF; CDR3 DNA: TGTGCCAGCAGTGCGTCAGGGGACCGTGAAGCTTTCTTT
clone size: -; D gene: -; V gene: TRBV7-9; J gene: TRBJ2-1; CDR3 protein: CASSPPRQDYNEQFF; CDR3 DNA: TGTGCCAGCAGCCCGCCTCGACAGGACTACAATGAGCAGTTCTTC
clone size: -; D gene: TRBD1; V gene: TRBV5-6; J gene: TRBJ2-7; CDR3 protein: CASSLGQGTSSYEQYF; CDR3 DNA: TGTGCCAGCAGCCTGGGACAGGGTACGAGCTCCTACGAGCAGTACTTC
clone size: -; D gene: -; V gene: TRBV2; J gene: TRBJ2-7; CDR3 protein: CASKLAVSSYEQYF; CDR3 DNA: TGTGCCAGCAAGTTAGCGGTCAGCTCCTACGAGCAGTACTTC
clone size: -; D gene: -; V gene: TRBV18; J gene: TRBJ1-1; CDR3 protein: CASSPASGFTEAFF; CDR3 DNA: TGTGCCAGCTCACCGGCCTCGGGGTTCACTGAAGCTTTCTTT
clone size: -; D gene: -; V gene: TRBV7-9; J gene: TRBJ2-5; CDR3 protein: CSSSFYQETQYF; CDR3 DNA: TGTTCCAGCAGCTTCTACCAAGAGACCCAGTACTTC
clone size: -; D gene: -; V gene: TRBV27; J gene: TRBJ2-3; CDR3 protein: CASSRLVRTDTQYF; CDR3 DNA: TGTGCCAGCAGTCGACTAGTACGTACAGATACGCAGTATTTT
clone size: -; D gene: -; V gene: TRBV27; J gene: TRBJ2-1; CDR3 protein: CASSPTDPNYNEQFF; CDR3 DNA: TGTGCCAGCAGCCCGACAGACCCCAATTACAATGAGCAGTTCTTC
clone size: -; D gene: -; V gene: TRBV15; J gene: TRBJ2-1; CDR3 protein: CATSRARPLHNEQFF; CDR3 DNA: TGTGCCACCAGCAGAGCTCGCCCTCTACACAATGAGCAGTTCTTC
clone size: few; D gene: TRBD2; V gene: TRBV4-3; J gene: TRBJ2-2; CDR3 protein: CASSRNVGTSNTGELFF; CDR3 DNA: TGCGCCAGCAGCCGTAATGTGGGGACTAGCAACACCGGGGAGCTGTTTTTT